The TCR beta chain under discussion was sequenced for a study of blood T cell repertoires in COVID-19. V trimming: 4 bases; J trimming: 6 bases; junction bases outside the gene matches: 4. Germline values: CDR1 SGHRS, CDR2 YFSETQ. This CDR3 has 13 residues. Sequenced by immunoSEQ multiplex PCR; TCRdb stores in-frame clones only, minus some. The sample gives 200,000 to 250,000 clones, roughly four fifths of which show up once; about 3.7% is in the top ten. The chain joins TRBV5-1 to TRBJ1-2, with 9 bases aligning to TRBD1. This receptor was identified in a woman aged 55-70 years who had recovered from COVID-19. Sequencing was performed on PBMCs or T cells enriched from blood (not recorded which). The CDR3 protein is CASSPRTGDGYTF. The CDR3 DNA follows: TGCGCCAGCAGCCCGAGGACAGGGGATGGCTACACCTTC.